These 19 T cell receptor beta chains share one sample of origin, sequenced in a study of monozygotic twins with inflammatory bowel disease. TCRdb re-called the 5' RACE reads and shows each CDR3 protein once, DNA omitted. The sample totals approximately 400,000 distinct CDR3 sequences. The sample was blood. The origin of the receptors is a human donor with ulcerative colitis or Crohn's disease, or a healthy co-twin of an affected twin (not recorded which).

The rearrangement uses TRBV5-4 and TRBJ1-5; absent DNA, TCRdb's TRBD1 call cannot be checked. The CDR3 has 15 amino acids. The germline CDR1 and CDR2 sequences are SGHNT and YYREEE (reference sequence). The CDR3 here is CASKEGTGDGQPQHF.

This sequence joins TRBV9 and TRBJ2-1; TCRdb's D gene call, TRBD1, goes unchecked for lack of DNA. Germline V CDR1 and CDR2: SGDLS, YYNGEE. The CDR3 covers 15 residues. CDR3 region: CASRETGGVYNEQFF.

The chain links TRBV11-1 to TRBJ2-1; TCRdb outputs TRBD2, but without DNA this stays unchecked. The CDR3 sequence is 17 residues long. In germline, CDR1 is SGHAT, CDR2 FQDESV (reference sequence). CDR3 in amino acids: CASSLARGGLLKDEQFF. The full variable domain, rest sourced from reference TRBV11-1 and TRBJ2-1, is EAEVAQSPRYKITEKSQAVAFWCDPISGHATLYWYRQILGQGPELLVQFQDESVVDDSQLPKDRFSAERLKGVDSTLKIQPAELGDSAMYLCASSLARGGLLKDEQFFGPGTRLTVL.

This chain links TRBV7-2 with TRBJ2-3. CDR1 is SGHTA and CDR2 is FQGNSA in the germline V gene. The CDR3 is made up of 12 amino acids. The CDR3 is CASSLVAQPQYF. Full variable domain (outside the CDR3, taken from reference TRBV7-2 and TRBJ2-3): GAGVSQSPSNKVTEKGKDVELRCDPISGHTALYWYRQSLGQGLEFLIYFQGNSAPDKSGLPSDRFSAERTGGSVSTLTIQRTQQEDSAVYLCASSLVAQPQYFGPGTRLTVL.

The CDR3 protein is CASSQPGSNTEAFF. The chain combines TRBV3-1 with TRBJ1-1. Germline V gene lookup returns CDR1 LGHDT and CDR2 YNNKEL (reference sequence). The CDR3 totals 14 residues.

The V and J genes are TRBV5-1 and TRBJ2-1; TCRdb designates TRBD2, a call that cannot be tested without DNA. The CDR3 runs 15 residues. Germline V gene lookup returns CDR1 SGHRS and CDR2 YFSETQ. The CDR3 loop reads CASSNPLAGGSKQFF. Based on the CDR3 plus reference TRBV5-1 and TRBJ2-1, the full variable domain is KAGVTQTPRYLIKTRGQQVTLSCSPISGHRSVSWYQQTPGQGLQFLFEYFSETQRNKGNFPGRFSGRQFSNSRSEMNVSTLELGDSALYLCASSNPLAGGSKQFFGPGTRLTVL.

This sequence joins TRBV4-2 and TRBJ2-5; there is no DNA to check the TCRdb D call of TRBD1. This CDR3 is 16 amino acids long. Germline V CDR1 and CDR2: LGHNA, YNFKEQ. CDR3 in amino acids: CASSQVGSLGKETQYF.

This chain connects TRBV5-1 to TRBJ2-1; the TCRdb D gene call, TRBD2, has no DNA to confirm it. CDR1 and CDR2 (germline): SGHRS, YFSETQ. The CDR3 runs 19 residues. This CDR3 reads CASSVSGTSGVGPYNEQFF.

The V and J genes are TRBV20-1 and TRBJ2-1; TCRdb's D call of TRBD1 is untestable without DNA. This CDR3 has 14 amino acids. Germline-derived CDR1 and CDR2 are DFQATT and SNEGSKA (reference sequence). CDR3 protein: CSASTGGQYNEQFF.

CDR3 loop: CASSRRVSGANVLTF. The chain combines TRBV12-3 or TRBV12-4 with TRBJ2-6. This CDR3 spans 15 amino acids.

V gene TRBV11-2 combines with J gene TRBJ1-1; the D call from TCRdb, TRBD1, cannot be confirmed without DNA. This CDR3 spans 13 amino acids. The V gene's germline CDR1 is SGHAT and CDR2 FQNNGV. This CDR3 is CASTLDANTEAFF.

J is TRBJ1-6 and V is TRBV20-1; TCRdb's D call, TRBD1, is unchecked because there is no DNA. CDR1 and CDR2 (germline): DFQATT, SNEGSKA (reference sequence). The CDR3 spans 16 residues. The CDR3 loop reads CSARDTWTGNNSPLHF.

The CDR3 loop reads CASRLAAGQGASSQETQYF. The rearrangement joins TRBV12-2 to TRBJ2-5; TCRdb reports TRBD1, a call that lacks DNA to check it against. TRBV12-2 is shown as a pseudogene. The CDR3 runs 19 residues.

The V call is TRBV5-1, the J call TRBJ2-7; TCRdb's assignment of TRBD2 cannot be checked, as there is no DNA. Looked up from germline, CDR1 is SGHRS and CDR2 is YFSETQ. CDR3 length: 15 residues. The CDR3 region is CASSLLLAGEREQYF.

The chain is built from TRBV5-1 and TRBJ2-7; TCRdb outputs TRBD2, but without DNA this stays unchecked. Germline lookup yields CDR1 SGHRS and CDR2 YFSETQ. The CDR3 covers 14 residues. CDR3 in amino acids: CASSFGRPSYEQYF.

The chain has TRBV6-5 and TRBJ2-7. This CDR3 contains 14 residues. CDR1 MNHEY and CDR2 SVGAGI come from the germline V gene. Here the CDR3 reads CASSYGIGTYEQYF.

The genes are TRBV29-1 and TRBJ2-2. The CDR3 is 13 residues long. Germline V gene lookup returns CDR1 SQVTM and CDR2 ANQGSEA. The CDR3 loop is CSVEFRTPAELFF.

V usage is TRBV5-4 and J usage is TRBJ2-3; TCRdb lists TRBD2, though no DNA is available to test this call. Germline V gene data show CDR1 as SGHNT and CDR2 as YYREEE (reference sequence). This CDR3 comprises 16 residues. The CDR3 reads CASSSPAGEIADTQYF.

The chain joins TRBV4-2 to TRBJ1-2; as DNA is missing, the TRBD1 call by TCRdb cannot be tested. This CDR3 spans 16 amino acids. The germline gives CDR1 LGHNA, CDR2 YNFKEQ. The CDR3 region is CASSQEIGGGGYGYTF.